These 10 T cell receptor beta chains were all obtained from the same sample, sequenced in a study of blood T cell repertoires in COVID-19. Data came from immunoSEQ multiplex PCR; TCRdb stores just in-frame clones and leaves some out. The table has about 140,000 clones, about three quarters seen once. Sequenced input: peripheral blood. Every receptor here comes from an elderly woman with active or convalescent COVID-19.

A note on this clone: A read error may produce the germline difference seen at one junction end. The V and J genes are TRBV7-7 and TRBJ2-5, with TRBD1 matching 7 bases. This CDR3 has 18 residues. The germline V gene has CDR1 SSHAT and CDR2 FNYEAQ (reference sequence). CDR3 sequence reads: CASSLANFGTEPRETQYF. The CDR3 bases are TGTGCTAGCAGCTTAGCGAACTTTGGGACAGAGCCACGAGAGACCCAGTACTTC.

The gene calls are TRBV7-9 and TRBJ1-5, with 7 bases lining up with TRBD1. The CDR3 spans 15 residues. The V gene's germline CDR1 is SEHNR and CDR2 FQNEAQ (reference sequence). Trimming cost V 3 bases and J 2 bases; bases outside gene matches: 4. The CDR3 reads CASSFSGQGNQPQHF. CDR3 DNA: TGTGCCAGCAGCTTTTCAGGACAGGGCAATCAGCCCCAGCATTTT.

The chain recombines TRBV10-1 with TRBJ2-7, with TRBD1 matching 7 bases. This CDR3 has 13 amino acids. Germline CDR1 reads WNHNN; CDR2 reads SYGVQD (reference sequence). V trimming: 2 bases; J trimming: 6 bases; junction bases outside the gene matches: 4. CDR3 sequence: CASSETGDGEQYF. For the CDR3, the DNA is TGCGCCAGCAGTGAGACAGGGGACGGCGAGCAGTACTTC.

This rearrangement joins TRBV2 to TRBJ1-2, with 8 bases fitting TRBD1. Losses at the gene ends were 6 bases for V and 1 base for J; bases not matched to a gene: 4. Germline CDR1 is SNHLY and CDR2 is FYNNEI. The CDR3 contains 14 residues. CDR3 region: CASSTTGVNYGYTF. The CDR3 region has the DNA TGTGCCAGCAGCACGACAGGGGTTAACTATGGCTACACCTTC.

The chain combines TRBV4-1 with TRBJ2-3, with D maybe TRBD2 (5 bases). V shed 1 base and J shed 3 bases, with 14 bases lying between them. Germline V CDR1 and CDR2: MGHRA, YSYEKL. CDR3 size: 16 residues. The CDR3 spells CASSQAGEGRTDTQYF. The CDR3 DNA sequence: TGCGCCAGCAGCCAAGCTGGCGAGGGTCGAACAGATACGCAGTATTTT.

The chain links TRBV5-1 to TRBJ2-1, with TRBD1 matching 9 bases. V shed 9 bases and J 5 bases; nucleotides not matched to a gene: 6. CDR1 and CDR2 from the germline V gene are SGHRS and YFSETQ. This CDR3 has 13 amino acids. CDR3 sequence: CATRDRADNEQFF. CDR3 nucleotides: TGCGCCACTCGGGACAGGGCCGACAATGAGCAGTTCTTC.

The rearrangement uses TRBV2 and TRBJ2-2; TRBD2 matches at 13 bases. The CDR3 contains 15 residues. Unmatched junction bases numbered 4, after V lost 7 bases and J lost 5 bases. Per the germline V gene, CDR1 is SNHLY and CDR2 is FYNNEI. The CDR3 loop is CASKTSGGSTGELFF. CDR3 nucleotide sequence: TGTGCCAGCAAGACTAGCGGGGGGTCTACCGGGGAGCTGTTTTTT.

V gene TRBV7-3 combines with J gene TRBJ1-2, with D possibly being TRBD1 (6 bases). The V gene lost 5 bases and the J gene lost 8 bases, with 27 bases spanning the gap. CDR3 length: 17 amino acids. Germline CDR1 and CDR2: SGHTA and FQGTGA. The CDR3 DNA reads as TGTGCCAGCAGCCCTTTTACCGTAGGAAAGCGCCAGGGGGGCTACACCTTC. Its translation is CASSPFTVGKRQGGYTF.

The chain combines TRBV5-6 with TRBJ2-3, with D unclear. V lost 0 bases to trimming and J lost 0 bases, with 8 bases between them. This CDR3 region has 15 residues. Germline-derived CDR1 and CDR2 are SGHDT and YYEEEE. CDR3 DNA sequence: TGTGCCAGCAGCTTGGGGCAGCGAAGCACAGATACGCAGTATTTT. Amino acids: CASSLGQRSTDTQYF.

This rearrangement joins TRBV5-4 to TRBJ1-1; 8 bases fit TRBD1. CDR3 length: 18 amino acids. Germline V gene lookup returns CDR1 SGHNT and CDR2 YYREEE (reference sequence). V lost 0 bases to trimming and J lost 0 bases; unmatched junction nucleotides: 10. Here the CDR3 reads CASSLGTGGPFMNTEAFF. For the CDR3, the DNA is TGTGCCAGCAGCTTGGGAACAGGGGGGCCTTTCATGAACACTGAAGCTTTCTTT.